The clone carrying this T cell receptor beta chain was detected once. The sample is drawn from a study of blood T cell repertoires in COVID-19. Background on the study: Donors in the United States, Italy and Spain gave samples during acute or convalescent COVID-19. PBMCs, B-cell-depleted T cells, or T cells were the source of the cDNA or gDNA that made up the material.

In the original workflow: From reference gene primer amplification, estimates of nucleated cell counts were derived. The repertoire was sequenced with immunoSEQ multiplex PCR; TCRdb's copy has only in-frame clones and lacks some. Clonal size and the V and J genes are those of that table, whereas D and trimming came from the DNA. The repertoire has under 300,000 clones, roughly four fifths of them found once; the top ten carry roughly 3.1%. With 3 bases removed from V and 5 bases from J, the gap between germline ends came to 10 bases. The CDR3 contains 13 residues. The sequence was obtained from a man in his forties or fifties who had recovered from COVID-19. Sequencing was performed on PBMCs or T cells enriched from blood (not recorded which). V usage is TRBV12-3 or TRBV12-4 and J usage is TRBJ1-2, with D maybe TRBD1 (6 bases). The CDR3 spells CASSFLGAYGYTF. The CDR3 DNA is TGTGCCAGCAGTTTCTTGGGGGCTTATGGCTACACCTTC.